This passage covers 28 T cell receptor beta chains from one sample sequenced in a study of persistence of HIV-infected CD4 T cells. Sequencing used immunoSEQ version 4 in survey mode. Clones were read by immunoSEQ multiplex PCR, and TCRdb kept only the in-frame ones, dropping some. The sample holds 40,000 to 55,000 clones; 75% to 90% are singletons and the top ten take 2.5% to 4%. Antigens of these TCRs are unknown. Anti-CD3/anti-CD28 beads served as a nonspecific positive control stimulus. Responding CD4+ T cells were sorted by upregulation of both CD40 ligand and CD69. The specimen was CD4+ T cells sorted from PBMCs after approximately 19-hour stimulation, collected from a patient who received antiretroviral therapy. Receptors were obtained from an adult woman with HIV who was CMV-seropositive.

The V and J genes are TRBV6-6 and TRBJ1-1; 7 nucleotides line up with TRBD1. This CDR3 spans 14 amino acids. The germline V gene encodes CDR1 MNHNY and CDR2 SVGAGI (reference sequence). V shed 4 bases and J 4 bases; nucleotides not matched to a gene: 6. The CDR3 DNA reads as TGTGCCAGCAGTTCACAGGGGATCGGCACTGAAGCTTTCTTT. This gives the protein CASSSQGIGTEAFF.

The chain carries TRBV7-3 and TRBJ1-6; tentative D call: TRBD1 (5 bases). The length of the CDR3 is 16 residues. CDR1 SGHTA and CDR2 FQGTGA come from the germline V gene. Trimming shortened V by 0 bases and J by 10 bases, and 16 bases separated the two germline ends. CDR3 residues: CASSLTPQGVGSPLHF. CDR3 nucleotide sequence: TGTGCCAGCAGCTTAACCCCCCAGGGAGTAGGGTCACCCCTCCACTTT.

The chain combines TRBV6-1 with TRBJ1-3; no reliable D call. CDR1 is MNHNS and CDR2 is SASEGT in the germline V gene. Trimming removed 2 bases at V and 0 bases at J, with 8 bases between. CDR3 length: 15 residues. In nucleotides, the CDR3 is TGTGCCAGCAGTGAATTTCTTAACTCTGGAAACACCATATATTTT. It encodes CASSEFLNSGNTIYF.

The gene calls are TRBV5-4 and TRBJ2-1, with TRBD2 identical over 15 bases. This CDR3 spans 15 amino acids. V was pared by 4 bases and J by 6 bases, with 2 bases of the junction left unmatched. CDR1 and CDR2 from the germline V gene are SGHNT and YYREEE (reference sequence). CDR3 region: CASSTGLAGGNEQFF. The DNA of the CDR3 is TGTGCCAGCAGCACGGGACTAGCGGGAGGCAATGAGCAGTTCTTC. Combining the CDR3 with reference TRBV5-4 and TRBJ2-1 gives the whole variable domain ETGVTQSPTHLIKTRGQQVTLRCSSQSGHNTVSWYQQALGQGPQFIFQYYREEENGRGNFPPRFSGLQFPNYSSELNVNALELDDSALYLCASSTGLAGGNEQFFGPGTRLTVL.

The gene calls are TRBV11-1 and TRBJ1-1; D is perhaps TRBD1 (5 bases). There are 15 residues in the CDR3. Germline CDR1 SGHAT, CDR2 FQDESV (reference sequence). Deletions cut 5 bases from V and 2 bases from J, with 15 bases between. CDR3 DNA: TGTGCCAGCAGCATCACCTGGGGGTTCAACACTGAAGCTTTCTTT. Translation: CASSITWGFNTEAFF. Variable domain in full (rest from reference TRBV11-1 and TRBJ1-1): EAEVAQSPRYKITEKSQAVAFWCDPISGHATLYWYRQILGQGPELLVQFQDESVVDDSQLPKDRFSAERLKGVDSTLKIQPAELGDSAMYLCASSITWGFNTEAFFGQGTRLTVV.

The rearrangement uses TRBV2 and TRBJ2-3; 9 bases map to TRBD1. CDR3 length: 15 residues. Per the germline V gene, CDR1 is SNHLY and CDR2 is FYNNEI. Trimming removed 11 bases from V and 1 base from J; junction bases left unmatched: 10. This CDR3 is CAGEMRDRGTDTQYF. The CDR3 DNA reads TGTGCCGGCGAAATGAGGGACAGGGGCACAGATACGCAGTATTTT.

The CDR3 nucleotides are TGTGCCAGCAGCCTAGCGGGAGGACGTCTGGAGACCCAGTACTTC. This gives the protein CASSLAGGRLETQYF. This chain joins TRBV9 and TRBJ2-5; 11 bases are shared with TRBD2. The germline gives CDR1 SGDLS, CDR2 YYNGEE. CDR3 length equals 15 residues. V shed 4 bases, J shed 5 bases, and the junction held 7 bases outside the gene matches.

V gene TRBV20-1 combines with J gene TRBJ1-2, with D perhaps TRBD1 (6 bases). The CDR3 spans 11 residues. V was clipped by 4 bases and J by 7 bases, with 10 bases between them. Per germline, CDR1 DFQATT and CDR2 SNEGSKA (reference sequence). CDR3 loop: CSATQGGGYTF. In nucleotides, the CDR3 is TGCAGTGCTACACAGGGTGGTGGCTACACCTTC.

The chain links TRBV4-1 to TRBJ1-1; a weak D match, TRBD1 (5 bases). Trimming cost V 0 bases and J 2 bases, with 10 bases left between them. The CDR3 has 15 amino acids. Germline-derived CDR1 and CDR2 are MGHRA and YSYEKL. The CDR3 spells CASSQDKWDNTEAFF. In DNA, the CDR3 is TGCGCCAGCAGCCAAGATAAGTGGGACAACACTGAAGCTTTCTTT.

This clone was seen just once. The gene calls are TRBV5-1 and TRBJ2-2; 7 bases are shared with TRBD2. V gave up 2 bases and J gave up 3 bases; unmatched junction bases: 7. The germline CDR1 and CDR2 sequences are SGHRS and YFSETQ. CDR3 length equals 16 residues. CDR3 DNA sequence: TGCGCCAGCAGCTTAGAAAGCGGGACCTACACCGGGGAGCTGTTTTTT. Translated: CASSLESGTYTGELFF. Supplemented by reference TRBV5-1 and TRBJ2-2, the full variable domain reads KAGVTQTPRYLIKTRGQQVTLSCSPISGHRSVSWYQQTPGQGLQFLFEYFSETQRNKGNFPGRFSGRQFSNSRSEMNVSTLELGDSALYLCASSLESGTYTGELFFGEGSRLTVL.

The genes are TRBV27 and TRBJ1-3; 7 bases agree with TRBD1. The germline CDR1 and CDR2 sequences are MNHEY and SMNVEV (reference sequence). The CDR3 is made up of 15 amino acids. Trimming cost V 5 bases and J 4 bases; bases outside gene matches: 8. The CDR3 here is CASSATGSGGNTIYF. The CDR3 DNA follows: TGTGCCAGCAGTGCGACAGGGAGTGGGGGAAACACCATATATTTT.

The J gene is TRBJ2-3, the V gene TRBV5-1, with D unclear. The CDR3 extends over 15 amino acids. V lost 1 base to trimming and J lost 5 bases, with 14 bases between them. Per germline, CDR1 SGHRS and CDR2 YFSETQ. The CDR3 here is CASSLRSGGVDTQYF. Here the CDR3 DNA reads TGCGCCAGCAGCTTGCGAAGTGGTGGGGTAGATACGCAGTATTTT.

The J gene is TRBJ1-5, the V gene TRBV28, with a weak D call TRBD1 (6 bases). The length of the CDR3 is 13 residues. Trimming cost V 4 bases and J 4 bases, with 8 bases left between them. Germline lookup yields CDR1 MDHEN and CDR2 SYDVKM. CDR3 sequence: CASSYQGNQPQHF. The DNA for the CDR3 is TGTGCCAGCAGTTACCAGGGGAATCAGCCCCAGCATTTT.

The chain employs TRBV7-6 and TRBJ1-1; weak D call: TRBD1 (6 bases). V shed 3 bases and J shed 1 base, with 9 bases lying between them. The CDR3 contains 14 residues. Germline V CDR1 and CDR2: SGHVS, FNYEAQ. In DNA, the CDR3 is TGTGCCAGCAGCTTGGCGGACAGGAACACTGAAGCTTTCTTT. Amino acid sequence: CASSLADRNTEAFF.

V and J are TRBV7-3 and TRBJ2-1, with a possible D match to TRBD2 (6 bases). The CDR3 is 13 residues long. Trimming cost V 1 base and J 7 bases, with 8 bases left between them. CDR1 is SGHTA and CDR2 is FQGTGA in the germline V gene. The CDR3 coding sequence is TGTGCCAGCAGCTTAAGTGCGGGAAATGAGCAGTTCTTC. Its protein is CASSLSAGNEQFF.

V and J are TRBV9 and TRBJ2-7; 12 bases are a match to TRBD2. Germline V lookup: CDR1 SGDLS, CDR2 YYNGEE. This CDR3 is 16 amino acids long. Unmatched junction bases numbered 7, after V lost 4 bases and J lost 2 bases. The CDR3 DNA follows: TGTGCCAGCAGCCCTCTAGCGGGGGGGACCGCCTACGAGCAGTACTTC. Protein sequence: CASSPLAGGTAYEQYF. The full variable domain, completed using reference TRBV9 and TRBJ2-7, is DSGVTQTPKHLITATGQRVTLRCSPRSGDLSVYWYQQSLDQGLQFLIQYYNGEERAKGNILERFSAQQFPDLHSELNLSSLELGDSALYFCASSPLAGGTAYEQYFGPGTRLTVT.

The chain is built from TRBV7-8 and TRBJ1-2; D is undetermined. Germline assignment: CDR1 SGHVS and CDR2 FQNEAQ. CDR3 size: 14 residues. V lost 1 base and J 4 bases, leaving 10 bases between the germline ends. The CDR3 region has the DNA TGTGCCAGCAGCTTAGACTGGGCTACCTATGGCTACACCTTC. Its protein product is CASSLDWATYGYTF.

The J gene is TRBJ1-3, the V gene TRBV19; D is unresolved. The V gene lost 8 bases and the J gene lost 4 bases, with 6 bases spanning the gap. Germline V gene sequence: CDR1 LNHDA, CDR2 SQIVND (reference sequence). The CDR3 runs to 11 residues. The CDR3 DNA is TGTGCCAGTGGCGGGGGAAACACCATATATTTT. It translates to CASGGGNTIYF.

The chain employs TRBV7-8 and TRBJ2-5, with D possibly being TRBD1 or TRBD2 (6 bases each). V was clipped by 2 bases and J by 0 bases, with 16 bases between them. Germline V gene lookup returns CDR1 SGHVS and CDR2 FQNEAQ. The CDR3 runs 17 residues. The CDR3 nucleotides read TGTGCCAGCAGCTTAAAGGTGGCGGGACATTACCAAGAGACCCAGTACTTC. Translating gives CASSLKVAGHYQETQYF.

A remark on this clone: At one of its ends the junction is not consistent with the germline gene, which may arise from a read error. CDR3 amino acids: CASSVEDNSPLHF. The CDR3 DNA reads as TGTGCCAGCAGCGTAGAGGATAACTCACCCCTCCACTTT. V is TRBV9 and J is TRBJ1-6; no firm D call. The CDR3 contains 13 residues. Germline V gene data show CDR1 as SGDLS and CDR2 as YYNGEE.

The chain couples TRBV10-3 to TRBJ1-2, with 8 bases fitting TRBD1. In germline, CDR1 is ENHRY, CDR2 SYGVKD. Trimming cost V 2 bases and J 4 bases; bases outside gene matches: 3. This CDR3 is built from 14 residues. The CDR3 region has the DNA TGTGCCATCAGTGAGCCGGACAGGGCCTATGGCTACACCTTC. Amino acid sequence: CAISEPDRAYGYTF.

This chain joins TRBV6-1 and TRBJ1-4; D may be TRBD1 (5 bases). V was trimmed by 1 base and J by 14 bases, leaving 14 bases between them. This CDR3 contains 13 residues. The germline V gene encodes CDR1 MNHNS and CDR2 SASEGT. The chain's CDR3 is CASSEVGVSGLFF. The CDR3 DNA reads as TGTGCCAGCAGTGAAGTAGGGGTATCGGGTCTGTTTTTT.

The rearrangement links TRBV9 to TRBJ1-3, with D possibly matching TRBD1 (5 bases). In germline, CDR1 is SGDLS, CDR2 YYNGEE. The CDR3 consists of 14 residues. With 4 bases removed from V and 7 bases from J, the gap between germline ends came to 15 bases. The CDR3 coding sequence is TGTGCCAGCAGCACCCGGGACCCGGGGAACACCATATATTTT. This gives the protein CASSTRDPGNTIYF.

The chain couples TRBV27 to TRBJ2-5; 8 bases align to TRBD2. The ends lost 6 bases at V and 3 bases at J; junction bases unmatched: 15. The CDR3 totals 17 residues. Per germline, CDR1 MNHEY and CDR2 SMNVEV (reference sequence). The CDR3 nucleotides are TGTGCCAGCAGCCCAGCCCGACGGGGGGGCGGAGAAGAGACCCAGTACTTC. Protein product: CASSPARRGGGEETQYF.

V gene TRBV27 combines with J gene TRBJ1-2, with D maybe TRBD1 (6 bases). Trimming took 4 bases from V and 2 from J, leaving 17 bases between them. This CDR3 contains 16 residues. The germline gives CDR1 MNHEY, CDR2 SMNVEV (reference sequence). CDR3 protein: CASSWGADRLNYGYTF. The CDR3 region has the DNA TGTGCCAGCAGTTGGGGTGCGGACAGACTAAACTATGGCTACACCTTC.

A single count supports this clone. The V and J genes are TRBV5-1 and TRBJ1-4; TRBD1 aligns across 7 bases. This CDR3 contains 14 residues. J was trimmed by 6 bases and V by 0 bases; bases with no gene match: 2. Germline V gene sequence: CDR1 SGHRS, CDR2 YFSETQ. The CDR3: CASSLGQGHEKLFF. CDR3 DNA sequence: TGCGCCAGCAGCTTGGGACAGGGTCATGAAAAACTGTTTTTT.

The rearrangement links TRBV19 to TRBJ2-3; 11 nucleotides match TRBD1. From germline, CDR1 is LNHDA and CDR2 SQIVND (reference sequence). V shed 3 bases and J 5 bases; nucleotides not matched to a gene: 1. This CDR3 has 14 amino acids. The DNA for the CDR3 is TGTGCCAGTAGTATGGGACAGGGGGGAGATACGCAGTATTTT. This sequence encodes CASSMGQGGDTQYF.

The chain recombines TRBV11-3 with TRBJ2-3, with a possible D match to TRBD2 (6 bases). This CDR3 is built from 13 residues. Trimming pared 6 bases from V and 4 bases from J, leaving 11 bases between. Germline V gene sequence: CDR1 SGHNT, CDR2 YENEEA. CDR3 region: CASRGTGADTQYF. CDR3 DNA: TGTGCCAGCAGAGGGACTGGGGCAGATACGCAGTATTTT.